This section outlines one TCR beta chain sequence together with its context. The data stem from a study of blood T cell repertoires in COVID-19. Study overall: Acute and convalescent COVID-19 specimens originated in the United States, Italy and Spain. In each case, the material was cDNA or gDNA derived from T cells, B-cell-depleted T cells, or PBMCs.

The V end was cut by 3 bases, the J end by 4 bases, with 18 bases between. CDR1 is KGHSH, CDR2 LQKENI, per germline. CDR3 length: 17 amino acids. Per the study methods: Scientists estimated how many nucleated cells there were by amplifying reference gene primers. Some clones are missing from TCRdb's copy, which holds only in-frame ones; the method was immunoSEQ multiplex PCR. V and J calls and clone size come straight from that table; D and trimming were deduced from the DNA. The data hold 85,000 to 110,000 clones, with about 80% observed a single time. The chain is built from TRBV18 and TRBJ2-2; weak D call: TRBD1 (6 bases). The specimen sequenced was peripheral blood. This clonotype originated in a human donor in a cohort sampled during active COVID-19. The CDR3 reads CASSPGRRAGVTGELFF. Written as DNA, the CDR3 is TGTGCCAGCTCACCCGGGCGGCGTGCAGGGGTCACCGGGGAGCTGTTTTTT.